Presented here are 30 T cell receptor beta chains from one specimen sequenced in a study of CD8+ T cells in alopecia areata. RNA extraction was followed by reverse transcription into cDNA, which acted as the sequencing template. Generated by immunoSEQ multiplex PCR, the TCRdb table keeps only in-frame clones and is missing some. The sample consists of 5,700 or so clones, less than 65% of them appearing once. Samples from alopecia areata patients were lesional scalp punch biopsies and peripheral blood. The sample consisted of skin, taken at week 0. The origin of the receptors is a human donor with alopecia areata.

This clone was recorded a few times. This sequence joins TRBV29-1 and TRBJ2-7; 8 nucleotides align to TRBD1. In germline, CDR1 is SQVTM, CDR2 ANQGSEA. This CDR3 is built from 14 residues. The junction had 4 bases not matched to a gene; V was cut back by 3 bases and J by 0 bases. CDR3 nucleotide sequence: TGCAGCGTTGAGACAGGGGAAAGCTCCTACGAGCAGTACTTC. It codes for CSVETGESSYEQYF.

V gene TRBV30 combines with J gene TRBJ1-5; no clear D gene. Germline loops: CDR1 GTSNPN, CDR2 SVGIG (reference sequence). This CDR3 spans 13 amino acids. Between the trimmed V and J ends, which lost 6 bases and 1 base, there was a span of 10 bases. The CDR3, as DNA: TGTGCCTGTGGTTTGGGGAGCAATCAGCCCCAGCATTTT. The encoded protein is CACGLGSNQPQHF.

Worth noting for this clone: One end of the junction is discordant with germline, which a read error may explain. The genes are TRBV11-3 and TRBJ1-4; 9 bases line up with TRBD1. Germline lookup yields CDR1 SGHNT and CDR2 YENEEA. CDR3 length: 14 amino acids. The CDR3 spells CASSSGTGNGKLFF. CDR3 nucleotide sequence: TGTGCCAGCAGCTCCGGGACAGGGAATGGAAAACTGTTTTTT.

The V call is TRBV4-3, the J call TRBJ1-1; D unresolved. The V end was cut by 4 bases, the J end by 1 base, with 13 bases between. The CDR3 loop spans 15 amino acids. Looked up from germline, CDR1 is LGHNA and CDR2 is YSLEER. The CDR3 DNA reads TGCGCCAGCAGCCCTCTAGACTTGTGGAACACTGAAGCTTTCTTT. Translated: CASSPLDLWNTEAFF.

The rearrangement links TRBV5-5 to TRBJ2-7; the D call may be TRBD1 or TRBD2 (5 bases each). The CDR3 sequence is 13 residues long. The germline gives CDR1 SGHKS, CDR2 YYEKEE (reference sequence). V lost 4 bases and J 0 bases, leaving 8 bases between the germline ends. CDR3 loop: CASSPGRSYEQYF. The CDR3 DNA is TGTGCCAGCAGCCCGGGACGCTCCTACGAGCAGTACTTC.

The chain's CDR3 is CASSPRAGGNEQYF. In DNA, the CDR3 is TGCGCCAGCAGCCCCCGGGCGGGGGGCAACGAGCAGTACTTC. The chain recombines TRBV5-1 with TRBJ2-7; 8 nucleotides agree with TRBD2. The CDR3 totals 14 residues. Trimming took 4 bases from V and 5 from J; bases not matched to a gene: 8. CDR1 is SGHRS and CDR2 is YFSETQ in the germline V gene.

This clone was recorded a few times. V gene TRBV11-3 combines with J gene TRBJ1-2; D may be TRBD1 (6 bases). The length of the CDR3 is 14 residues. Trimming cost V 5 bases and J 5 bases, with 15 bases left between them. Germline CDR1 is SGHNT and CDR2 is YENEEA. CDR3 sequence: CASSQTGTPYGYTF. The CDR3 nucleotides read TGTGCCAGCAGCCAGACCGGGACACCTTATGGCTACACCTTC.

The table lists this clone with a few counts. This CDR3 is CASSDRVGDIQYF. CDR3 nucleotides: TGTGCCAGCAGTGACAGGGTCGGTGACATTCAGTACTTC. The chain is built from TRBV6-1 and TRBJ2-4, with TRBD1 as a possible D gene (5 bases). CDR3 length: 13 residues. Looked up from germline, CDR1 is MNHNS and CDR2 is SASEGT. The V end was cut by 3 bases, the J end by 8 bases, with 11 bases between.

This clone was seen a single time. J is TRBJ2-7 and V is TRBV19, with 7 bases matching TRBD2. V trimming: 1 base; J trimming: 4 bases; junction bases outside the gene matches: 4. The CDR3 contains 14 residues. Germline CDR1 reads LNHDA; CDR2 reads SQIVND (reference sequence). The CDR3: CASSIAGLNYEQYF. The CDR3 nucleotides are TGTGCCAGTAGTATAGCGGGACTAAATTACGAGCAGTACTTC.

This clone was recorded once. This sequence joins TRBV10-2 and TRBJ2-3, with D possibly TRBD1 on 6 matching bases. The CDR3 spans 15 residues. V lost 1 base, J lost 3 bases, and 11 bases lay in between. Germline lookup yields CDR1 WSHSY and CDR2 SAAADI. The CDR3 loop is CASSELMGATDTQYF. In DNA form, the CDR3 reads TGCGCCAGCAGTGAGTTGATGGGGGCTACAGATACGCAGTATTTT.

The V and J genes are TRBV7-2 and TRBJ2-5; D uncertain. Germline CDR1 and CDR2: SGHTA and FQGNSA. There are 14 residues in the CDR3. V gave up 0 bases and J gave up 6 bases, with 11 bases separating them. CDR3 sequence: CASSLALIGKTQYF. In DNA form, the CDR3 reads TGTGCCAGCAGCTTAGCGTTAATCGGCAAGACCCAGTACTTC. Full variable domain (outside the CDR3, taken from reference TRBV7-2 and TRBJ2-5): GAGVSQSPSNKVTEKGKDVELRCDPISGHTALYWYRQSLGQGLEFLIYFQGNSAPDKSGLPSDRFSAERTGGSVSTLTIQRTQQEDSAVYLCASSLALIGKTQYFGPGTRLLVL.

CDR3: CASSPPGANTQYF. The DNA for the CDR3 is TGTGCCAGCTCACCACCCGGCGCAAATACGCAGTATTTT. The chain combines TRBV18 with TRBJ2-3; D unresolved. V was cut by 0 bases and J by 7 bases, with 8 bases left in between. Per germline, CDR1 KGHSH and CDR2 LQKENI. There are 13 residues in the CDR3.

This clone has just one count. An end of the junction differs from the germline gene, which may be a read error. CDR3: CASSLVAGASGNTIYF. CDR3 DNA sequence: TGTGCCAGCAGCTTGGTGGCGGGGGCTTCTGGAAACACCATATATTTT. The J gene is TRBJ1-3, the V gene TRBV5-1; weak D call: TRBD1 (6 bases). This CDR3 is 16 amino acids long. Germline V gene data show CDR1 as SGHRS and CDR2 as YFSETQ.

This clone has a handful of counts. This chain uses TRBV23-1 with TRBJ2-3; D remains unclear. TRBV23-1 is placed among ORFs of uncertain function. CDR3 size: 19 residues. Trimming pared 1 base from V and 2 bases from J, leaving 22 bases between. The CDR3 DNA is TGCGCCAGCAGTCAATGTCAGAGTCGGAACCAGGTTCACACAGATACGCAGTATTTT. As protein: CASSQCQSRNQVHTDTQYF.

This chain connects TRBV6-6 to TRBJ2-5; perhaps TRBD2 as D (6 bases). The ends were cut back, 2 bases at V and 2 bases at J, with 15 bases in the middle. Looked up from germline, CDR1 is MNHNY and CDR2 is SVGAGI (reference sequence). This CDR3 is 16 amino acids long. The CDR3 DNA reads as TGTGCCAGCAGTTACGGCCCTAGCGATGCTCAAGAGACCCAGTACTTC. It yields the protein CASSYGPSDAQETQYF.

This clone was picked up a small number of times. The rearrangement joins TRBV11-2 to TRBJ2-2; D may be TRBD1 (5 bases). This CDR3 has 15 amino acids. Germline CDR1 and CDR2: SGHAT and FQNNGV. Trimming removed 0 bases at V and 4 bases at J, with 9 bases between. CDR3 sequence reads: CASSLDTGRTGELFF. The CDR3 nucleotides are TGTGCCAGCAGCTTAGATACAGGTCGCACCGGGGAGCTGTTTTTT. The full variable domain, rest sourced from reference TRBV11-2 and TRBJ2-2, is EAGVAQSPRYKIIEKRQSVAFWCNPISGHATLYWYQQILGQGPKLLIQFQNNGVVDDSQLPKDRFSAERLKGVDSTLKIQPAKLEDSAVYLCASSLDTGRTGELFFGEGSRLTVL.

This clone was recorded a few times. The gene calls are TRBV5-1 and TRBJ1-1, with 9 bases lining up with TRBD1. The germline V gene has CDR1 SGHRS and CDR2 YFSETQ. This CDR3 is built from 18 residues. Losses at the gene ends were 0 bases for V and 0 bases for J; bases not matched to a gene: 9. The CDR3 DNA reads TGCGCCAGCAGCTTGGATTTAACAGGGGGCAACCTGAACACTGAAGCTTTCTTT. Its protein is CASSLDLTGGNLNTEAFF. The whole variable domain, filled in from reference TRBV5-1 and TRBJ1-1, reads KAGVTQTPRYLIKTRGQQVTLSCSPISGHRSVSWYQQTPGQGLQFLFEYFSETQRNKGNFPGRFSGRQFSNSRSEMNVSTLELGDSALYLCASSLDLTGGNLNTEAFFGQGTRLTVV.

The chain combines TRBV7-9 with TRBJ2-7; D is possibly TRBD1 (5 bases). The CDR3 is 14 amino acids. V dropped 8 bases and J dropped 2 bases, with 16 bases sitting between them. Per the germline V gene, CDR1 is SEHNR and CDR2 is FQNEAQ (reference sequence). CDR3 residues: CASAHKGLPYEQYF. DNA of the CDR3: TGTGCCAGCGCTCACAAGGGGTTACCCTACGAGCAGTACTTC.

Comments on this clone: A far more abundant clone sits one base away, making this likely a read error. This same CDR3 is encoded by further DNA sequences in the sample. J is TRBJ1-1 and V is TRBV5-1; no clear D. Germline V lookup: CDR1 SGHRS, CDR2 YFSETQ. This CDR3 is built from 16 residues. V was pared by 0 bases and J by 8 bases, with 20 bases between. The DNA of the CDR3 is TGCGCCAGCAGCTTGGGGGCAGGTGGTACTTCATGGGAAGCTTTCTTT. Its protein product is CASSLGAGGTSWEAFF.

This rearrangement joins TRBV6-1 to TRBJ2-3; 11 bases are a match to TRBD2. Germline CDR1 and CDR2: MNHNS and SASEGT. The trim removed 3 bases at V and 0 bases at J, leaving 2 bases unmatched. CDR3 length equals 16 residues. The CDR3 DNA sequence: TGTGCCAGCAGTGAGACTAGCGGGGTTAGCACAGATACGCAGTATTTT. Protein: CASSETSGVSTDTQYF.

The table lists this clone with a few counts. The chain links TRBV7-9 to TRBJ1-2; D call uncertain. The length of the CDR3 is 13 residues. V was trimmed by 2 bases and J by 8 bases, leaving 12 bases between them. The germline CDR1 and CDR2 sequences are SEHNR and FQNEAQ (reference sequence). The CDR3 loop is CASSLSDRPGYTF. The CDR3 coding sequence is TGTGCCAGCAGCTTATCTGATCGGCCAGGCTACACCTTC.

The chain has TRBV5-8 and TRBJ1-5, with D possibly matching TRBD1 (6 bases). The CDR3 consists of 19 residues. V dropped 4 bases and J dropped 0 bases, with 23 bases sitting between them. The germline gives CDR1 SGHTS, CDR2 YDEGEE. CDR3 in DNA: TGTGCCAGCAGCGAACGCCCGGCCCCCACAGGGATTAGCAATCAGCCCCAGCATTTT. This encodes CASSERPAPTGISNQPQHF.

The chain employs TRBV13 and TRBJ2-7; tentative D call: TRBD1 (6 bases). V was trimmed by 5 bases and J by 0 bases, leaving 14 bases between them. The CDR3 loop spans 15 amino acids. Per germline, CDR1 PRHDT and CDR2 FYEKMQ (reference sequence). CDR3 amino acids: CASSPGETSSYEQYF. The DNA for the CDR3 is TGTGCCAGCAGCCCAGGGGAGACGAGCTCCTACGAGCAGTACTTC.

The rearrangement uses TRBV30 and TRBJ1-3, with D unclear. This CDR3 is 13 amino acids long. The germline CDR1 and CDR2 sequences are GTSNPN and SVGIG (reference sequence). Trimming took 1 base from V and 0 from J, leaving 4 bases between them. The CDR3 sequence: CAWSANSGNTIYF. The CDR3 nucleotides are TGTGCCTGGAGTGCCAACTCTGGAAACACCATATATTTT.

The CDR3 DNA sequence: TGCGCCAGCAGTCACTCCCCCACCCCCCCCAACGCGGGGTACGAGCAGTACTTC. It is translated as CASSHSPTPPNAGYEQYF. The chain links TRBV23-1 to TRBJ2-7; perhaps TRBD2 as D (6 bases). TRBV23-1 counts as an open reading frame of uncertain function. This CDR3 comprises 18 residues. Deletions cut 3 bases from V and 4 bases from J, with 25 bases between.

The genes are TRBV14 and TRBJ1-4; D unresolved. The V gene's germline CDR1 is SGHDN and CDR2 FVKESK. The CDR3 has 16 amino acids. V was clipped by 3 bases and J by 2 bases, with 13 bases between them. The CDR3 protein is CASSHYNSNTNEKLFF. The DNA for the CDR3 is TGTGCCAGCAGCCATTATAACAGCAATACTAATGAAAAACTGTTTTTT.

The chain couples TRBV11-1 to TRBJ2-3, with D unresolved. Trimming left V 5 bases short and J 3 bases short, with 9 bases between. Germline lookup yields CDR1 SGHAT and CDR2 FQDESV (reference sequence). This CDR3 is 13 amino acids long. CDR3 sequence (DNA): TGTGCCAGCAGCCCACAGTGGACAGATACGCAGTATTTT. Translation gives CASSPQWTDTQYF.

The V and J genes are TRBV7-9 and TRBJ2-7; 7 nucleotides match TRBD1. V shed 7 bases, J shed 1 base, and the junction held 7 bases outside the gene matches. Germline assignment: CDR1 SEHNR and CDR2 FQNEAQ (reference sequence). The CDR3 has 14 amino acids. The CDR3 region has the DNA TGTGCCAGCAAGATTGGGACAGAGTCCTACGAGCAGTACTTC. It encodes CASKIGTESYEQYF.

There are a few counts of this clone. This chain joins TRBV5-1 and TRBJ2-6; 8 positions match TRBD1. With 3 bases clipped from V and 0 bases from J, the junction kept 5 bases outside the gene matches. The CDR3 runs 17 residues. Germline V CDR1 and CDR2: SGHRS, YFSETQ. For the CDR3, the DNA is TGCGCCAGCAGCTCGCGGACAGGGAACTCTGGGGCCAACGTCCTGACTTTC. It is translated as CASSSRTGNSGANVLTF.

The rearrangement joins TRBV28 to TRBJ1-5; possibly TRBD1 for D (5 bases). V gave up 5 bases and J gave up 0 bases, with 14 bases separating them. Germline V gives CDR1 MDHEN, CDR2 SYDVKM. The length of the CDR3 is 16 residues. CDR3: CASSQGTGSSNQPQHF. In DNA, the CDR3 is TGTGCCAGCAGTCAAGGGACGGGAAGTAGCAATCAGCCCCAGCATTTT. The whole variable domain, filled in from reference TRBV28 and TRBJ1-5, reads DVKVTQSSRYLVKRTGEKVFLECVQDMDHENMFWYRQDPGLGLRLIYFSYDVKMKEKGDIPEGYSVSREKKERFSLILESASTNQTSMYLCASSQGTGSSNQPQHFGDGTRLSIL.